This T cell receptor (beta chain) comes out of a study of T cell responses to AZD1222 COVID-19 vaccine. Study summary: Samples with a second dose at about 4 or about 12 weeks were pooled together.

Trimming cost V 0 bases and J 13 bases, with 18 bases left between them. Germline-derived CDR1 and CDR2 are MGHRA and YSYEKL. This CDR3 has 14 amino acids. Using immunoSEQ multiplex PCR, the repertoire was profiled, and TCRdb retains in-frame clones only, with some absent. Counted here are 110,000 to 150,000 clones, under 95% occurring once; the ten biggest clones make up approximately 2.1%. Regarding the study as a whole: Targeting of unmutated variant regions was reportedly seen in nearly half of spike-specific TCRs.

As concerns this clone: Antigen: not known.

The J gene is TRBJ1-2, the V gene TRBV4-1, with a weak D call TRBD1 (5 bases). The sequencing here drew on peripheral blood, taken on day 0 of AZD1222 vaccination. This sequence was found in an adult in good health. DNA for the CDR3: TGCGCCAGCAGCCAAGATCACAGCCGGCAGGGAACCACCTTC. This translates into CASSQDHSRQGTTF.